This TCR beta chain is drawn from a study of blood T cell repertoires in COVID-19. Study summary: Sites across the United States, Italy and Spain contributed samples from acute and convalescent COVID-19. T cells, B-cell-depleted T cells, or PBMCs provided the cDNA or gDNA that served as material.

Per the authors' pipeline: Estimates of nucleated cell counts were drawn from the amplification of reference gene primers. Only in-frame clones appear in the TCRdb table, and some are missing; sequencing was by immunoSEQ multiplex PCR. V, J and clone size reflect that table, while D and trimming were determined from the DNA. The top ten clones hold over 0.55% of a sample with some 140,000 clones, 70% to 90% of them seen once. Recruited during active infection, patients (from Seattle) were subsequently followed longitudinally. Trimming removed 6 bases from V and 0 bases from J; junction bases left unmatched: 11. The CDR3 runs to 17 residues. Germline-derived CDR1 and CDR2 are MNHEY and SMNVEV (reference sequence).

The sample taken for sequencing was peripheral blood. The TCR sequence derives from a man between 60 and 75 years old with COVID-19, enrolled during active disease. The chain couples TRBV27 to TRBJ1-5, with 7 positions matching TRBD1. Here the CDR3 reads CASSRKGAVGSNQPQHF. The CDR3 DNA sequence: TGTGCCAGCAGCAGAAAGGGGGCGGTGGGTAGCAATCAGCCCCAGCATTTT.